A single sample is the source of the 29 T cell receptor beta chains below, sequenced in a study of cytomegalovirus exposure and HLA in healthy donors. The table came from immunoSEQ multiplex PCR; TCRdb's copy has only in-frame clones and leaves some out. The table includes about 63,000 clones, 89% detected once. Sequencing was carried out using PBMCs. Source of these receptors: a woman aged 18-29 years in good health and CMV-seronegative.

The V and J genes are TRBV25-1 and TRBJ2-1; a possible D gene is TRBD2 (6 bases). V was trimmed by 5 bases and J by 6 bases, leaving 11 bases between them. This CDR3 is built from 13 residues. The germline V gene has CDR1 MGHDK and CDR2 SYGVNS. This chain's CDR3 is CASSPSGGNEQFF. The CDR3 nucleotides are TGTGCCAGCAGTCCCTCCGGGGGCAATGAGCAGTTCTTC.

This clone turned up a few times. The V and J genes are TRBV6-1 and TRBJ1-5; D unresolved. The CDR3 length is 15 residues. Trimming cost V 5 bases and J 2 bases, with 13 bases left between them. Germline assignment: CDR1 MNHNS and CDR2 SASEGT. The CDR3 protein is CASSTSLAGNQPQHF. CDR3 nucleotides: TGTGCCAGCAGTACTTCTTTGGCGGGCAATCAGCCCCAGCATTTT.

The chain has TRBV11-2 and TRBJ2-1, with D tentatively TRBD2 (7 bases). The CDR3 length is 18 residues. Trimming pared 1 base from V and 4 bases from J, leaving 20 bases between. Germline-derived CDR1 and CDR2 are SGHAT and FQNNGV. The CDR3 loop reads CASSLGRGGALRYNEQFF. CDR3 DNA sequence: TGTGCCAGCAGCTTAGGCAGGGGAGGGGCCCTTCGATACAATGAGCAGTTCTTC.

This chain connects TRBV19 to TRBJ1-5, with TRBD1 identical over 7 bases. The CDR3 is 15 amino acids. Germline V CDR1 and CDR2: LNHDA, SQIVND (reference sequence). Trimming removed 0 bases from V and 6 bases from J; junction bases left unmatched: 5. Written as DNA, the CDR3 is TGTGCCAGTAGTATAGAAGGGGGCAGGGGTCAGCCCCAGCATTTT. This encodes CASSIEGGRGQPQHF.

The rearrangement joins TRBV5-1 to TRBJ2-2; D gene uncertain. Per the germline V gene, CDR1 is SGHRS and CDR2 is YFSETQ. The V end lost 5 bases, the J end lost 1 base, and 12 bases lay between the germline ends. This CDR3 is built from 15 residues. In DNA form, the CDR3 reads TGCGCCAGCAGTGAAACGACGGGGAACACCGGGGAGCTGTTTTTT. Its translation is CASSETTGNTGELFF. The variable domain in full, with the rest retrieved from reference TRBV5-1 and TRBJ2-2, is KAGVTQTPRYLIKTRGQQVTLSCSPISGHRSVSWYQQTPGQGLQFLFEYFSETQRNKGNFPGRFSGRQFSNSRSEMNVSTLELGDSALYLCASSETTGNTGELFFGEGSRLTVL.

This clone was detected once. J is TRBJ1-1 and V is TRBV2; 7 bases match TRBD1. Trimming at V came to 8 bases and at J to 3 bases, leaving 9 bases not matched to a gene. Germline-derived CDR1 and CDR2 are SNHLY and FYNNEI. This CDR3 comprises 14 residues. The CDR3 spells CASGQDGKDTEAFF. CDR3 sequence (DNA): TGTGCCAGCGGACAGGATGGTAAGGACACTGAAGCTTTCTTT.

The rearrangement joins TRBV27 to TRBJ1-2; D possibly corresponds to TRBD1 (6 bases). V was clipped by 6 bases and J by 0 bases, with 14 bases between them. Per germline, CDR1 MNHEY and CDR2 SMNVEV (reference sequence). This CDR3 is built from 15 residues. This chain's CDR3 is CASSENRVPNYGYTF. The DNA for the CDR3 is TGTGCCAGCAGCGAAAACAGGGTTCCTAACTATGGCTACACCTTC.

This clone was detected a few times. The CDR3 nucleotides read TGTGCCAGCAGCTTGCTGCAGGGGGCTTTACTCTACGAGCAGTACTTC. This gives the protein CASSLLQGALLYEQYF. The chain combines TRBV5-6 with TRBJ2-7, with 8 bases matching TRBD1. Germline V CDR1 and CDR2: SGHDT, YYEEEE. This CDR3 comprises 16 residues. V lost 1 base, J lost 3 bases, and 9 bases stayed unmatched.

This chain links TRBV10-3 with TRBJ1-1; D ambiguous. Germline V CDR1 and CDR2: ENHRY, SYGVKD. V shed 3 bases and J shed 10 bases, with 12 bases lying between them. This CDR3 is built from 12 residues. The CDR3 spells CAISDRNVGAFF. CDR3 DNA sequence: TGTGCCATCAGTGACAGGAACGTTGGAGCTTTCTTT.

V usage is TRBV2 and J usage is TRBJ1-4; D is perhaps TRBD1 (6 bases). Per the germline V gene, CDR1 is SNHLY and CDR2 is FYNNEI. This CDR3 region has 17 residues. The ends were cut back, 6 bases at V and 0 bases at J, with 17 bases in the middle. For the CDR3, the DNA is TGTGCCAGCAGCCCTCCCGGACAGTCTGCAACTAATGAAAAACTGTTTTTT. Translating gives CASSPPGQSATNEKLFF.

This rearrangement joins TRBV28 to TRBJ1-5; possible D gene TRBD1, 5 bases. The length of the CDR3 is 16 residues. The V gene lost 6 bases and the J gene lost 3 bases, with 18 bases spanning the gap. Germline assignment: CDR1 MDHEN and CDR2 SYDVKM. In DNA, the CDR3 is TGTGCCAGCAGAAGCGGGACGGTGGGCCACAATCAGCCCCAGCATTTT. Its protein product is CASRSGTVGHNQPQHF. Complete variable domain (other parts from reference TRBV28 and TRBJ1-5): DVKVTQSSRYLVKRTGEKVFLECVQDMDHENMFWYRQDPGLGLRLIYFSYDVKMKEKGDIPEGYSVSREKKERFSLILESASTNQTSMYLCASRSGTVGHNQPQHFGDGTRLSIL.

This rearrangement joins TRBV28 to TRBJ1-2; 7 bases line up with TRBD1. Germline-derived CDR1 and CDR2 are MDHEN and SYDVKM. Trimming at V came to 2 bases and at J to 7 bases, leaving 13 bases not matched to a gene. This CDR3 is 16 amino acids long. CDR3 sequence: CASSLVGLGGASGYTF. The CDR3 DNA reads TGTGCCAGCAGTTTAGTGGGGTTAGGGGGCGCATCTGGCTACACCTTC.

The V gene is TRBV10-1, the J gene TRBJ2-7; 14 bases match TRBD2. Germline V gene lookup returns CDR1 WNHNN and CDR2 SYGVQD (reference sequence). The J segment lost 4 bases and the V segment lost 6 bases, leaving 5 bases of the junction unmatched. This CDR3 is 15 amino acids long. CDR3 coding DNA: TGCGCCAGCAGCCGCGGGACTAGCGGGAGTTACGAGCAGTACTTC. This gives the protein CASSRGTSGSYEQYF.

This clone showed up just once. The chain is built from TRBV9 and TRBJ1-2; 7 positions match TRBD1. Germline V lookup: CDR1 SGDLS, CDR2 YYNGEE. The CDR3 extends over 15 amino acids. V trimming: 0 bases; J trimming: 6 bases; junction bases outside the gene matches: 8. Here the CDR3 reads CASSVGGGGEDGYTF. CDR3 nucleotide sequence: TGTGCCAGCAGCGTAGGAGGAGGGGGCGAAGATGGCTACACCTTC.

The chain combines TRBV6-1 with TRBJ1-5; D is unclear. The germline V and J ends were trimmed by 6 bases and 1 base, with 13 bases remaining between them. The CDR3 contains 15 residues. CDR1 MNHNS and CDR2 SASEGT come from the germline V gene. This CDR3 reads CASSPSRGSNQPQHF. CDR3 coding DNA: TGTGCCAGCAGCCCTAGTAGAGGGAGCAATCAGCCCCAGCATTTT.

This chain connects TRBV7-9 to TRBJ2-7; TRBD2 is a possible D gene (5 bases). CDR1 is SEHNR, CDR2 FQNEAQ, per germline (reference sequence). The CDR3 is made up of 16 amino acids. V dropped 6 bases and J dropped 3 bases, with 21 bases sitting between them. DNA of the CDR3: TGTGCCAGCAGACCCGCTCCTTCGTCGGGAATCTACGAGCAGTACTTC. Amino acids: CASRPAPSSGIYEQYF.

V usage is TRBV30 and J usage is TRBJ2-3, with 7 bases matching TRBD2. Germline trimming cut 4 bases from V and 2 bases from J; bases unmatched to any gene: 9. This CDR3 contains 15 residues. Germline V CDR1 and CDR2: GTSNPN, SVGIG (reference sequence). CDR3 loop: CAWMPASGYTDTQYF. In DNA form, the CDR3 reads TGTGCCTGGATGCCCGCTAGCGGCTACACAGATACGCAGTATTTT.

There are many counts of this clone. The CDR3 DNA reads TGTGCCAGTAGCCCTCGGGACAGGGAGACCGGGGAGCTGTTTTTT. Its protein product is CASSPRDRETGELFF. The V and J genes are TRBV19 and TRBJ2-2; 9 nucleotides match TRBD1. Trimming cost V 6 bases and J 5 bases; bases outside gene matches: 7. The CDR3 is 15 residues long. Germline values: CDR1 LNHDA, CDR2 SQIVND (reference sequence).

V is TRBV27 and J is TRBJ2-2, with 8 bases identical to TRBD2. After removal of 6 bases from V and 6 bases from J, the junction contained 6 bases not matched to a gene. The V gene's germline CDR1 is MNHEY and CDR2 SMNVEV (reference sequence). This CDR3 contains 14 residues. This chain's CDR3 is CASRGTRAAGELFF. The CDR3 coding sequence is TGTGCCAGCAGAGGGACTAGGGCAGCCGGGGAGCTGTTTTTT.

The gene calls are TRBV5-5 and TRBJ1-2, with a tentative D call TRBD1 (5 bases). The V end was cut by 4 bases, the J end by 4 bases, with 17 bases between. Germline V gives CDR1 SGHKS, CDR2 YYEKEE (reference sequence). There are 15 residues in the CDR3. The DNA of the CDR3 is TGTGCCAGCAGCCTTGCCACAGGAATCACCTATGGCTACACCTTC. Translation gives CASSLATGITYGYTF.

The rearrangement links TRBV7-9 to TRBJ2-7; D gene ambiguous. Between the trimmed V and J ends, which lost 5 bases and 9 bases, there was a span of 14 bases. The CDR3 runs to 12 residues. Germline loops: CDR1 SEHNR, CDR2 FQNEAQ (reference sequence). The CDR3 region is CASSRPPSGQYF. For the CDR3, the DNA is TGTGCCAGCAGCCGACCCCCTTCGGGGCAGTACTTC. Together with reference TRBV7-9 and TRBJ2-7, the CDR3 gives the full variable domain: DTGVSQNPRHKITKRGQNVTFRCDPISEHNRLYWYRQTLGQGPEFLTYFQNEAQLEKSRLLSDRFSAERPKGSFSTLEIQRTEQGDSAMYLCASSRPPSGQYFGPGTRLTVT.

This rearrangement joins TRBV10-1 to TRBJ2-2; a weak D match, TRBD2 (5 bases). There are 18 residues in the CDR3. Germline assignment: CDR1 WNHNN and CDR2 SYGVQD (reference sequence). Trimming shortened V by 8 bases and J by 4 bases, and 26 bases separated the two germline ends. The CDR3 DNA follows: TGCGCCAGCGCAAACTGGGCTAGCAAAGATCGCGTCACCGGGGAGCTGTTTTTT. This sequence encodes CASANWASKDRVTGELFF.

The CDR3: CASSLQYEQYF. Here the CDR3 DNA reads TGTGCCAGCAGCTTGCAGTACGAGCAGTACTTC. The chain uses TRBV5-8 and TRBJ2-7; D is undetermined. Germline values: CDR1 SGHTS, CDR2 YDEGEE. There are 11 residues in the CDR3. V lost 1 base and J lost 4, with 3 bases in between.

The chain links TRBV5-1 to TRBJ2-2; 15 bases are shared with TRBD2. V lost 3 bases and J lost 7; bases outside the gene matches: 4. The CDR3 is 16 residues long. The germline gives CDR1 SGHRS, CDR2 YFSETQ. The CDR3 here is CASSSWTSGGVGELFF. DNA of the CDR3: TGCGCCAGCAGCTCCTGGACTAGCGGGGGGGTCGGGGAGCTGTTTTTT.

Comments on this clone: Germline is not matched at one junction end, which may reflect a read error. The chain is built from TRBV7-2 and TRBJ2-7; weak D call: TRBD1 (6 bases). Germline CDR1 and CDR2: SGHTA and FQGNSA. The CDR3 totals 12 residues. DNA for the CDR3: TGTGCCAGCAGCTTAGGGTACGGACAGTCGGTGTTC. Translation: CASSLGYGQSVF.

The chain recombines TRBV7-8 with TRBJ2-7; a possible D gene is TRBD2 (6 bases). V lost 5 bases and J lost 8, with 25 bases in between. CDR3 length: 16 amino acids. CDR1 is SGHVS, CDR2 FQNEAQ, per germline. The CDR3 DNA follows: TGTGCCAGCAGCCCAGAGTTTCTACGGGAGTTTGGTAAGCAGTACTTC. Its protein product is CASSPEFLREFGKQYF.

The V and J genes are TRBV11-3 and TRBJ2-3; D not certain. V lost 4 bases and J lost 0, with 5 bases in between. The V gene's germline CDR1 is SGHNT and CDR2 YENEEA. The CDR3 extends over 13 amino acids. This CDR3 is CASSSHSTDTQYF. Written as DNA, the CDR3 is TGTGCCAGCAGCTCCCATAGCACAGATACGCAGTATTTT.

This clone occurred a few times. This chain links TRBV5-1 with TRBJ2-7, with D hard to call. CDR3 length: 12 amino acids. The germline V and J ends were trimmed by 4 bases and 2 bases, with 7 bases remaining between them. CDR1 and CDR2 (germline): SGHRS, YFSETQ. As DNA, the CDR3 is TGCGCCAGCAGCCGAGGAGCCTACGAGCAGTACTTC. Translating gives CASSRGAYEQYF.

The count of this clone is one. The V and J genes are TRBV15 and TRBJ2-7; a possible D gene is TRBD1 (7 bases). V lost 5 bases and J lost 2, with 13 bases in between. The CDR3 sequence is 14 residues long. The germline CDR1 and CDR2 sequences are LNHNV and YYDKDF (reference sequence). The CDR3 bases are TGTGCCACCAGCGACGCGGGACAGCCCTACGAGCAGTACTTC. It translates to CATSDAGQPYEQYF.